This TCR beta chain was retrieved from a study of blood T cell repertoires in COVID-19. The protocol was immunoSEQ multiplex PCR, while the TCRdb copy is restricted to in-frame clones and leaves out a portion. Among about 23,000 clones listed, 75% to 95% were seen once. This receptor was identified in a human donor in a cohort sampled during active COVID-19. Sequenced sample: peripheral blood.

The CDR3 loop is CASSRDRNGGYTF. DNA for the CDR3: TGTGCCAGCAGCCGGGACAGGAATGGAGGCTACACCTTC. V and J are TRBV6-6 and TRBJ1-2, with 8 bases that match TRBD1. Germline V lookup: CDR1 MNHNY, CDR2 SVGAGI (reference sequence). This CDR3 spans 13 amino acids. Trimming at V came to 6 bases and at J to 8 bases, leaving 8 bases not matched to a gene.